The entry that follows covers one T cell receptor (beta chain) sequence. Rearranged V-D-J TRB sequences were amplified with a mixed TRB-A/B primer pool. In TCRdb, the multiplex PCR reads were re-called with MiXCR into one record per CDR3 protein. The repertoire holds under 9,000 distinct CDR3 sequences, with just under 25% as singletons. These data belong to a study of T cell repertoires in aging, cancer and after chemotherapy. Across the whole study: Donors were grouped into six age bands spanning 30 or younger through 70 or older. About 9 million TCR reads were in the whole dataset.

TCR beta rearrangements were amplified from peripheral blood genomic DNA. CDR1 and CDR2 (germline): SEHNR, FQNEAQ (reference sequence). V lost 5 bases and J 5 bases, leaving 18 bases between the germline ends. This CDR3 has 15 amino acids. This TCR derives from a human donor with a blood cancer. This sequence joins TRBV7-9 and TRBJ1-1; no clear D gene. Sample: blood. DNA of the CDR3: TGTGCCAGCAGCCCTGTCTGGGAGAGAATAACTGAAGCTTTCTTT. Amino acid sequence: CASSPVWERITEAFF. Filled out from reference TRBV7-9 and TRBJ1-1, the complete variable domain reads DTGVSQNPRHKITKRGQNVTFRCDPISEHNRLYWYRQTLGQGPEFLTYFQNEAQLEKSRLLSDRFSAERPKGSFSTLEIQRTEQGDSAMYLCASSPVWERITEAFFGQGTRLTVV.